This T cell receptor (beta chain) was sequenced for a study of cytomegalovirus exposure and HLA in healthy donors. Study context: One earlier analysis, a look at approximately 190 million T cells, found fewer than 140 million unique TCR beta sequences.

The CDR3 is 12 residues long. CDR1 is SGHVS, CDR2 FQNEAQ, per germline. Trimming removed 6 bases at V and 8 bases at J, with 8 bases between. This PCR relied on a set of 60 Vbeta primers and 13 Jbeta primers. TCRdb's table, derived via immunoSEQ multiplex PCR, lists solely in-frame clones and lacks some. The table lists around 130,000 clones, 80% to 85% of them singletons. This clonotype was obtained from a man between 18 and 35 years old in good health and CMV-seronegative. The rearrangement links TRBV7-8 to TRBJ1-6; D remains unclear. What was sequenced was PBMCs. DNA of the CDR3: TGTGCCAGCAGGTCCGGGGATTCACCCCTCCACTTT. It specifies CASRSGDSPLHF.